What follows are 19 T cell receptor beta chains derived from one specimen sequenced in a study of CD8 T cells in Susac syndrome. cDNA came from roughly 0.47 to 1 ug RNA primed by random hexamers. TCRdb passed the immunoSEQ multiplex PCR reads through MiXCR, listing each CDR3 protein once. The sample records roughly 200,000 distinct CDR3 sequences, approximately 95% being singletons. Sequenced: CD4+ T cells from PBMCs. The receptors were sampled from a human donor with multiple sclerosis.

The rearrangement joins TRBV5-6 to TRBJ2-1; no clear D. The CDR3 spans 11 residues. The V gene lost 0 bases and the J gene lost 10 bases, with 5 bases spanning the gap. Germline CDR1 is SGHDT and CDR2 is YYEEEE. In DNA form, the CDR3 reads TGTGCCAGCAGCTTGGACTGGGAGCAGTTCTTC. It yields the protein CASSLDWEQFF.

V is TRBV12-3 or TRBV12-4 and J is TRBJ2-2; TRBD1 is a possible D gene (6 bases). V lost 5 bases to trimming and J lost 6 bases, with 22 bases between them. The CDR3 is made up of 17 amino acids. CDR3 sequence (DNA): TGTGCCAGCAGTCCACCGAGGGGGTCTGGGTTATCCGGGGAGCTGTTTTTT. Translating it yields CASSPPRGSGLSGELFF.

The rearrangement joins TRBV15 to TRBJ2-1; TRBD1 matches 9 bases. J gave up 5 bases and V 0 bases, and 8 bases lay outside the gene matches. The CDR3 spans 17 residues. The germline CDR1 and CDR2 sequences are LNHNV and YYDKDF (reference sequence). The DNA for the CDR3 is TGTGCCACCAGCAGAGAAAGGTTAGGGACAGGGCACAATGAGCAGTTCTTC. Amino acids: CATSRERLGTGHNEQFF.

This clonotype was counted a single time. The V and J genes are TRBV6-2 or TRBV6-3 and TRBJ2-1; a weak D match, TRBD1 (5 bases). Germline V gene sequence: CDR1 MNHEY, CDR2 SVGEGT. V shed 6 bases and J shed 7 bases, with 13 bases lying between them. The CDR3 is 13 residues long. The CDR3 nucleotides are TGTGCCAGCAGGCAGGGAACACTTAATGAGCAGTTCTTC. As protein: CASRQGTLNEQFF.

The CDR3 here is CSASSGGNQETQYF. The CDR3 bases are TGCAGTGCTTCTAGCGGGGGAAATCAAGAGACCCAGTACTTC. V usage is TRBV20-1 and J usage is TRBJ2-5; 10 bases fit TRBD2. After removal of 5 bases from V and 2 bases from J, the junction contained 5 bases not matched to a gene. The CDR3 loop spans 14 amino acids. Germline CDR1 reads DFQATT; CDR2 reads SNEGSKA (reference sequence).

The chain has TRBV29-1 and TRBJ1-2; 10 bases fit TRBD1. Germline V gene data show CDR1 as SQVTM and CDR2 as ANQGSEA. V shed 5 bases, J shed 3 bases, and the junction held 15 bases outside the gene matches. This CDR3 has 17 residues. In nucleotides, the CDR3 is TGCAGCGTTCTCGGTCTCGGACAGGGGGAGAGGGACTATGGCTACACCTTC. It yields the protein CSVLGLGQGERDYGYTF.

V is TRBV20-1 and J is TRBJ1-3, with D possibly TRBD1 on 6 matching bases. The CDR3 runs 13 residues. Germline V gives CDR1 DFQATT, CDR2 SNEGSKA (reference sequence). Deletions cut 4 bases from V and 4 bases from J, with 11 bases between. The CDR3 DNA reads TGCAGTGCTACGGGGGGCATCGGAAACACCATATATTTT. Protein: CSATGGIGNTIYF.

This chain uses TRBV7-9 with TRBJ1-2, with no clear D. The germline gives CDR1 SEHNR, CDR2 FQNEAQ (reference sequence). V was cut by 5 bases and J by 2 bases, with 12 bases left in between. The CDR3 is made up of 14 amino acids. CDR3 DNA: TGTGCCAGCAGCAGACCGGACGGCAACTATGGCTACACCTTC. As protein: CASSRPDGNYGYTF.

The chain couples TRBV27 to TRBJ2-7; 12 nucleotides line up with TRBD1. Germline V CDR1 and CDR2: MNHEY, SMNVEV (reference sequence). There are 16 residues in the CDR3. V was clipped by 4 bases and J by 2 bases; unmatched bases: 6. The CDR3, as DNA: TGTGCCAGCAGTTATACCGGGACAGGGGGCCCCTACGAGCAGTACTTC. This codes for CASSYTGTGGPYEQYF.

The chain couples TRBV5-1 to TRBJ2-5, with D unresolved. V was trimmed by 7 bases and J by 5 bases, leaving 18 bases between them. The germline V gene has CDR1 SGHRS and CDR2 YFSETQ. CDR3 length equals 14 residues. CDR3 DNA sequence: TGCGCCAGCGCAAATGGGGTTCTGGGTGAGACCCAGTACTTC. The encoded protein is CASANGVLGETQYF.

This chain links TRBV6-1 with TRBJ2-7; 9 bases align to TRBD1. V was pared by 11 bases and J by 4 bases, with 6 bases of the junction left unmatched. The germline V gene has CDR1 MNHNS and CDR2 SASEGT. The CDR3 is 12 residues long. CDR3: CAGADRGYEQYF. CDR3 DNA sequence: TGTGCCGGAGCGGACAGGGGTTACGAGCAGTACTTC.

The chain is built from TRBV2 and TRBJ2-6; D is unresolved. V was clipped by 4 bases and J by 0 bases, with 7 bases between them. Germline-derived CDR1 and CDR2 are SNHLY and FYNNEI. CDR3 length: 15 amino acids. The CDR3 DNA sequence: TGTGCCAGCAGTGCCATGGTCTCTGGGGCCAACGTCCTGACTTTC. Translation: CASSAMVSGANVLTF.

The chain is built from TRBV15 and TRBJ2-1, with TRBD2 matching 9 bases. The CDR3 totals 22 residues. Germline values: CDR1 LNHNV, CDR2 YYDKDF (reference sequence). The V gene end was trimmed by 1 base and the J gene end by 5 bases; junction bases not matched to a gene: 24. In nucleotides, the CDR3 is TGTGCCACCAGCAGAGTTCCCCCATTGGGGTTAGTGCCAGCGGGGGGTGACAATGAGCAGTTCTTC. As protein: CATSRVPPLGLVPAGGDNEQFF.

This chain links TRBV6-4 with TRBJ2-2; D remains unclear. Germline-derived CDR1 and CDR2 are MRHNA and SNTAGT. V lost 4 bases and J lost 5, with 14 bases in between. The CDR3 runs to 15 residues. In DNA form, the CDR3 reads TGTGCCAGCAGTGCGCACCCCATCGATACCGGGGAGCTGTTTTTT. Residues: CASSAHPIDTGELFF.

In DNA, the CDR3 is TGTGCCAGCTCACCACCTTCAGGGGGGCCGGTAGATACGCAGTATTTT. It yields the protein CASSPPSGGPVDTQYF. The chain combines TRBV18 with TRBJ2-3; D possibly corresponds to TRBD1 (7 bases). The CDR3 consists of 16 residues. Germline V gene lookup returns CDR1 KGHSH and CDR2 LQKENI. Trimming took off 0 bases at V and 5 bases at J, with 15 bases between the two ends.

The J gene is TRBJ1-6, the V gene TRBV5-1; TRBD1 aligns across 10 bases. Unmatched junction bases numbered 2, after V lost 0 bases and J lost 11 bases. There are 14 residues in the CDR3. Germline V lookup: CDR1 SGHRS, CDR2 YFSETQ. The CDR3 DNA sequence: TGCGCCAGCAGCTTGGAGGGACAGGGGACACCCCTCCACTTT. Encoded protein: CASSLEGQGTPLHF.

This chain joins TRBV29-1 and TRBJ2-7; D might be TRBD2 (5 bases). CDR3 length: 12 residues. The germline V and J ends were trimmed by 7 bases and 3 bases, with 13 bases remaining between them. CDR1 SQVTM and CDR2 ANQGSEA come from the germline V gene. The CDR3 here is CSAGLTYYEQYF. CDR3 in DNA: TGCAGCGCTGGACTGACGTACTACGAGCAGTACTTC.

In DNA, the CDR3 is TGTGCCTGGAGTCCTCCCTGGGGGGGAACCTACGAGCAGTACTTC. It is translated as CAWSPPWGGTYEQYF. The chain recombines TRBV30 with TRBJ2-7; TRBD2 matches 7 bases. Per the germline V gene, CDR1 is GTSNPN and CDR2 is SVGIG (reference sequence). This CDR3 region has 15 residues. Trimming removed 2 bases from V and 2 bases from J; junction bases left unmatched: 9.

The chain uses TRBV6-2 or TRBV6-3 and TRBJ2-1, with TRBD2 as a possible D gene (5 bases). The germline V gene encodes CDR1 MNHEY and CDR2 SVGEGT. There are 15 residues in the CDR3. V lost 0 bases, J lost 9 bases, and 15 bases lay in between. The CDR3 DNA is TGTGCCAGCAGTTACTCGGGATACCCCGGGGTTGAGCAGTTCTTC. It translates to CASSYSGYPGVEQFF.